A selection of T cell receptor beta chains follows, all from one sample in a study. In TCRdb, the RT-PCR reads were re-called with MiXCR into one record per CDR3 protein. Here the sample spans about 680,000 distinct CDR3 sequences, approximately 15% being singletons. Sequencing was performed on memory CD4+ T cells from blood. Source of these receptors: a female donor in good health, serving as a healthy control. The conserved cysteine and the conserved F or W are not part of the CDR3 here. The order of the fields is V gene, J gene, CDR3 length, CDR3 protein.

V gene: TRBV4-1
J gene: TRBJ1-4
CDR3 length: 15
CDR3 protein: ASSQEGGREWSEKLF

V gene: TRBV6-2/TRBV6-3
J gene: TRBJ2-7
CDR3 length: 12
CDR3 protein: ASSYQGWAKEQY

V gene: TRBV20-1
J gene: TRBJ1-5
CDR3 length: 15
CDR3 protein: SVLNPRDSYSNQPQH

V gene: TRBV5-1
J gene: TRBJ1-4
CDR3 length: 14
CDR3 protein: ASSLAWDRVGERLF

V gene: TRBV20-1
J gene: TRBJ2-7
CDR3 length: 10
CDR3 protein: SAKGTGREQY

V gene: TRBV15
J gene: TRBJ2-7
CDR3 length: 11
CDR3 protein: ATSRPLERGQY

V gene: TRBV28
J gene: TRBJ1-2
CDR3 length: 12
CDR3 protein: ASRRQGVNYGYT

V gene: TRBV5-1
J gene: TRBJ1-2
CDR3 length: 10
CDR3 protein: ASSLGNGGYT

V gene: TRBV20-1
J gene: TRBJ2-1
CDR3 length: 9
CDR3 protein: SAHLVIKQF

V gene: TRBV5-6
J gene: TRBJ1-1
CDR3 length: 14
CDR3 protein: ASSFTMQNRGGEAF

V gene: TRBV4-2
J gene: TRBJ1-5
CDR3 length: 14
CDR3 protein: ASSQEAGGRDQPQH

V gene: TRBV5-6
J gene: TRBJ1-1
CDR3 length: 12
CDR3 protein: ASSQTTGTREAF

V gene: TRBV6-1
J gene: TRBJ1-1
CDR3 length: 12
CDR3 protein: ASSEQGPGTEAF

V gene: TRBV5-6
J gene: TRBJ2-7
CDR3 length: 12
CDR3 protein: ASSFGTVFSEQY

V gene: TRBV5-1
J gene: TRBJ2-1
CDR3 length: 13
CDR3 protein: ASSLEGTSYNEQF

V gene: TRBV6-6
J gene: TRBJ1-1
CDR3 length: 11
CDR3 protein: ASSATGMTEAF

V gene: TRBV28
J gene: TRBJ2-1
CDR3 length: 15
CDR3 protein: ASSFLQGYTNNNEQF

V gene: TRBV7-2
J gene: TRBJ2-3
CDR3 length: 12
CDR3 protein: ASDIGTPVSEQY

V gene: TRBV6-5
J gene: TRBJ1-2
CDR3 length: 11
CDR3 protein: ASGWGANYGYT

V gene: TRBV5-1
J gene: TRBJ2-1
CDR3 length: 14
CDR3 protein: ASSFLAGVVSNEQF

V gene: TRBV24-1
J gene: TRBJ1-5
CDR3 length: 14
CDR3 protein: ATSEPGTGGGQPQH

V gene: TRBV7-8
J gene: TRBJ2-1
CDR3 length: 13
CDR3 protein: ASSLGTSGRAEQF

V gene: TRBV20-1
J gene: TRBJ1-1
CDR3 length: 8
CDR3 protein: SAREVEAF

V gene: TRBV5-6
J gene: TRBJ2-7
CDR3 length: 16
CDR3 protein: ASSLLGLAGGSSCEQY

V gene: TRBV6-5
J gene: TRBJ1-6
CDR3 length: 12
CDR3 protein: ASSPGPDNSPLH

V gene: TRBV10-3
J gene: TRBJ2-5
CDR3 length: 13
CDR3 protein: AISELAGGGETQY

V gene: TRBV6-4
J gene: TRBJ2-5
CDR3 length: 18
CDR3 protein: ASSDPLPRRDRALGETQY

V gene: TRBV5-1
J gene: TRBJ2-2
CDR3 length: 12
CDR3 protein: ASSSGTPTGELF

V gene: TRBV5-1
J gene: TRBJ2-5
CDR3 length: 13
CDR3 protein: ASSVRAGGVETQY

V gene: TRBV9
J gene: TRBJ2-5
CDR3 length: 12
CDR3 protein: ASSVEGFQETQY

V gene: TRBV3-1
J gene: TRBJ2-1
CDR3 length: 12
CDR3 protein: ASSQDWSRQEQF

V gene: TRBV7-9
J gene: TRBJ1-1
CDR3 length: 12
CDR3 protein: ASSLDSGGTEAF

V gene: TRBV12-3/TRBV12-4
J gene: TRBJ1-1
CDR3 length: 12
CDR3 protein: ASSKNIANTEAF

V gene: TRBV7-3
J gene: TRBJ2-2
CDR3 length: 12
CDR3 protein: ATKSLGASGELF

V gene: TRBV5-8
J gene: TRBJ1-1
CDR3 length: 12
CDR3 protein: ASSTRTPGTEAF